This T cell receptor (beta chain) was recovered during a study of regulatory T cells in long-lasting Graves disease. Sample time point: persistent/refractory GD, antithyroid drugs over 5 years with positive TRAb. TCR sequences were obtained from RNA taken from PBMCs. This CDR3 is built from 13 residues. Germline V lookup: CDR1 SNHLY, CDR2 FYNNEI. Trimming took 10 bases from V and 2 from J, leaving 14 bases between them. The authors built TCR beta libraries using iRepertoire HTBI primers and Arm-PCR of CDR3 regions. From the multiplex PCR reads, TCRdb called clonotypes with MiXCR, one entry per CDR3 protein. The data contain 500,000 to 700,000 distinct CDR3 sequences, around 30% of them singletons.

This specimen consisted of peripheral blood mononuclear cells (PBMCs), obtained when the disease was refractory, from a patient treated with antithyroid drugs. This clonotype was obtained from a female donor with Graves disease. The chain links TRBV2 to TRBJ2-5; weak D call: TRBD2 (7 bases). CDR3 in amino acids: CATGGRGQETQYF. The CDR3 nucleotides read TGTGCCACCGGGGGGCGGGGGCAAGAGACCCAGTACTTC.